One and the same sample provided the 32 T cell receptor beta chains below, sequenced in a study of cytomegalovirus exposure and HLA in healthy donors. 60 Vbeta and 13 Jbeta primers were used in PCR. Only in-frame clones appear in the TCRdb table, and some are missing; sequencing was by immunoSEQ multiplex PCR. The repertoire holds about 83,000 clones, roughly four fifths seen once, with 1.5% to 2% in the top ten. The sample taken for sequencing was PBMCs. The source of these receptors is a woman in her 30s in good health and CMV-seronegative.

This chain links TRBV10-3 with TRBJ2-1, with 7 bases lining up with TRBD2. Trimming took 5 bases from V and 9 from J; bases not matched to a gene: 13. The CDR3 loop spans 15 amino acids. Per the germline V gene, CDR1 is ENHRY and CDR2 is SYGVKD. The CDR3 nucleotides are TGTGCCATCAGTAAGAGCGGGACGGGGGGAGGTGAGCAGTTCTTC. It encodes CAISKSGTGGGEQFF.

The V call is TRBV7-2, the J call TRBJ2-2, with TRBD1 as a possible D gene (6 bases). Trimming shortened V by 2 bases and J by 0 bases, and 7 bases separated the two germline ends. Germline CDR1 SGHTA, CDR2 FQGNSA. CDR3 size: 15 residues. The CDR3 is CASSLRQANTGELFF. CDR3 nucleotides: TGTGCCAGCAGCTTAAGACAGGCGAACACCGGGGAGCTGTTTTTT.

As for this clone: Germline is not matched at one junction end, which may reflect a read error. CDR3 protein: CSSSLEFLAGGPNEQFF. CDR3 nucleotides: TGTTCCAGCAGCTTAGAATTTTTAGCGGGAGGGCCCAATGAGCAGTTCTTC. The genes are TRBV7-9 and TRBJ2-1; 11 nucleotides align to TRBD2. This CDR3 spans 17 amino acids. CDR1 is SEHNR and CDR2 is FQNEAQ in the germline V gene (reference sequence). Complete variable domain (other parts from reference TRBV7-9 and TRBJ2-1): DTGVSQNPRHKITKRGQNVTFRCDPISEHNRLYWYRQTLGQGPEFLTYFQNEAQLEKSRLLSDRFSAERPKGSFSTLEIQRTEQGDSAMYLCSSSLEFLAGGPNEQFFGPGTRLTVL.

The chain recombines TRBV7-3 with TRBJ2-1; unclear D gene. There are 15 residues in the CDR3. The germline V and J ends were trimmed by 4 bases and 0 bases, with 10 bases remaining between them. The V gene's germline CDR1 is SGHTA and CDR2 FQGTGA. The CDR3 region has the DNA TGTGCCAGCAGCTCAAAGAAGAGCTCCTACAATGAGCAGTTCTTC. Encoded protein: CASSSKKSSYNEQFF.

Note on this clone: Compared with germline, one end of the junction differs, possibly owing to a read error. V is TRBV6-6 and J is TRBJ2-7, with D uncertain. Germline values: CDR1 MNHNY, CDR2 SVGAGI (reference sequence). CDR3 length: 13 amino acids. The DNA of the CDR3 is TGTGCCAGCCACCGGAGATCCTCCCACGAGCAGTACTTC. Translation: CASHRRSSHEQYF.

The chain links TRBV14 to TRBJ2-1, with a weak D call TRBD2 (6 bases). Germline V gene sequence: CDR1 SGHDN, CDR2 FVKESK. Trimming cost V 0 bases and J 5 bases, with 8 bases left between them. The CDR3 is made up of 14 amino acids. CDR3 residues: CASSQELANNEQFF. The CDR3 DNA sequence: TGTGCCAGCAGCCAAGAACTAGCAAACAATGAGCAGTTCTTC.

The V and J genes are TRBV23-1 and TRBJ2-7; 7 bases are shared with TRBD2. TRBV23-1 belongs to the ORF category, with a function that is uncertain. The length of the CDR3 is 14 residues. V trimming: 10 bases; J trimming: 5 bases; junction bases outside the gene matches: 14. Here the CDR3 reads CATSFRGVGHEQYF. CDR3 nucleotides: TGCGCCACCTCCTTTCGGGGGGTCGGGCACGAGCAGTACTTC.

The chain is built from TRBV6-6 and TRBJ1-2; 11 nucleotides line up with TRBD1. The V gene's germline CDR1 is MNHNY and CDR2 SVGAGI (reference sequence). Trimming took 2 bases from V and 4 from J; bases not matched to a gene: 3. The CDR3 loop spans 15 amino acids. The CDR3 sequence: CASSYGTGGSYGYTF. Here the CDR3 DNA reads TGTGCCAGCAGTTACGGGACAGGGGGGAGCTATGGCTACACCTTC.

The chain has TRBV5-1 and TRBJ2-3, with no clear D. Germline V gene sequence: CDR1 SGHRS, CDR2 YFSETQ. The V and J ends lost 0 bases and 2 bases respectively, with 7 bases between them. The CDR3 is made up of 14 amino acids. In DNA, the CDR3 is TGCGCCAGCAGCTTGGGGAGCAACACAGATACGCAGTATTTT. It yields the protein CASSLGSNTDTQYF.

Notes on this clone: The final CDR3 position lacks the conserved phenylalanine or tryptophan, pointing to a likely read error. J is TRBJ2-7 and V is TRBV28; TRBD1 matches 7 bases. From germline, CDR1 is MDHEN and CDR2 SYDVKM. The CDR3 length is 14 residues. V shed 4 bases, J shed 2 bases, and the junction held 5 bases outside the gene matches. The CDR3 region is CASSSLDRAYEQYL. The CDR3 nucleotides read TGTGCCAGCAGTTCCCTCGACAGGGCCTACGAGCAGTACCTC.

This rearrangement joins TRBV5-1 to TRBJ2-2; D possibly corresponds to TRBD1 (5 bases). The CDR3 totals 14 residues. Deletions cut 4 bases from V and 2 bases from J, with 9 bases between. The germline V gene has CDR1 SGHRS and CDR2 YFSETQ. DNA of the CDR3: TGCGCCAGCAGCGGGCAGGGTAACACCGGGGAGCTGTTTTTT. The encoded protein is CASSGQGNTGELFF.

CDR3 bases: TGTGCCAGCAGTTTACCCGATGGGACAGGGACAGCTTTCTTT. This translates into CASSLPDGTGTAFF. The chain links TRBV28 to TRBJ1-1, with 9 bases fitting TRBD1. CDR1 is MDHEN, CDR2 SYDVKM, per germline. J gave up 10 bases and V 2 bases, and 8 bases lay outside the gene matches. The CDR3 loop spans 14 amino acids.

V gene TRBV19 combines with J gene TRBJ2-3, with 8 positions matching TRBD2. Trimming removed 5 bases from V and 0 bases from J; junction bases left unmatched: 4. Per the germline V gene, CDR1 is LNHDA and CDR2 is SQIVND (reference sequence). The CDR3 consists of 15 residues. As DNA, the CDR3 is TGTGCCAGTAGTCCGATAGCGGGAAGCACAGATACGCAGTATTTT. Amino acid sequence: CASSPIAGSTDTQYF.

The chain is built from TRBV6-4 and TRBJ2-2; D gene unclear. This CDR3 region has 15 residues. Trimming stripped 4 bases from V and 8 bases from J, with 17 bases between. Germline V gene sequence: CDR1 MRHNA, CDR2 SNTAGT. CDR3 in DNA: TGTGCCAGCAGTGTCACGACTTCGAGTCTGGGGGAGCTGTTTTTT. It yields the protein CASSVTTSSLGELFF.

The V and J genes are TRBV19 and TRBJ2-5, with 10 bases fitting TRBD1. J gave up 5 bases and V 3 bases, and 0 bases lay outside the gene matches. The germline V gene has CDR1 LNHDA and CDR2 SQIVND (reference sequence). The CDR3 has 13 amino acids. The CDR3 reads CASSMGQGETQYF. The CDR3 region has the DNA TGTGCCAGTAGTATGGGACAGGGGGAGACCCAGTACTTC.

This sequence joins TRBV28 and TRBJ2-3; TRBD2 is a possible D gene (5 bases). This CDR3 has 15 amino acids. From germline, CDR1 is MDHEN and CDR2 SYDVKM. V shed 1 base and J shed 4 bases, with 12 bases lying between them. The CDR3 loop is CASSLSGGWADTQYF. DNA for the CDR3: TGTGCCAGCAGTTTATCAGGCGGGTGGGCAGATACGCAGTATTTT.

The chain links TRBV28 to TRBJ1-5; 9 bases are a match to TRBD1. Germline loops: CDR1 MDHEN, CDR2 SYDVKM. CDR3 size: 14 residues. V lost 5 bases and J lost 4; bases outside the gene matches: 3. CDR3 nucleotides: TGTGCCAGCAGTATACAGGGGGCTAATCAGCCCCAGCATTTT. Protein: CASSIQGANQPQHF.

The chain carries TRBV9 and TRBJ2-3, with D unresolved. Germline values: CDR1 SGDLS, CDR2 YYNGEE. Trimming stripped 0 bases from V and 4 bases from J, with 12 bases between. The CDR3 loop spans 15 amino acids. The CDR3 reads CASSVEASRSDTQYF. The DNA for the CDR3 is TGTGCCAGCAGCGTAGAGGCTAGTCGTTCAGATACGCAGTATTTT.

The chain carries TRBV7-9 and TRBJ2-1; 12 bases are shared with TRBD2. V lost 5 bases and J lost 4; bases outside the gene matches: 15. The CDR3 is 19 amino acids. From germline, CDR1 is SEHNR and CDR2 FQNEAQ (reference sequence). In DNA form, the CDR3 reads TGTGCCAGCAGCATGTGGGGACAGAGACTAGCGGGGGTATACAATGAGCAGTTCTTC. Translation: CASSMWGQRLAGVYNEQFF. The complete variable domain, with remaining parts taken from reference TRBV7-9 and TRBJ2-1, reads DTGVSQNPRHKITKRGQNVTFRCDPISEHNRLYWYRQTLGQGPEFLTYFQNEAQLEKSRLLSDRFSAERPKGSFSTLEIQRTEQGDSAMYLCASSMWGQRLAGVYNEQFFGPGTRLTVL.

This clone occurred a few times. One end of the junction does not line up with germline, which may come from a read error. The V call is TRBV4-1, the J call TRBJ2-7, with D perhaps matching TRBD2 (6 bases). The CDR3 extends over 15 amino acids. Germline V gene lookup returns CDR1 MGHRA and CDR2 YSYEKL. The CDR3 loop is CASSQDGRDSDEQYF. The CDR3 nucleotides read TGCGCCAGCAGCCAAGATGGCAGGGACTCCGACGAGCAGTACTTC.

CDR3 bases: TGTGCCAGCAGCTTAGCCCGGACAGGGGGTAAGTACGAGCAGTACTTC. Its translation is CASSLARTGGKYEQYF. The chain links TRBV7-9 to TRBJ2-7, with 10 bases lining up with TRBD1. Trimming cost V 0 bases and J 4 bases; bases outside gene matches: 6. CDR3 size: 16 residues. Germline CDR1 and CDR2: SEHNR and FQNEAQ (reference sequence).

The CDR3 DNA sequence: TGTGCCAGCAGCTCCTGGGGAGAACAGGGGGGTCCAGATACGCAGTATTTT. It yields the protein CASSSWGEQGGPDTQYF. The chain is built from TRBV7-2 and TRBJ2-3; TRBD1 matches 8 bases. The CDR3 consists of 17 residues. Germline V lookup: CDR1 SGHTA, CDR2 FQGNSA. After removal of 4 bases from V and 4 bases from J, the junction contained 13 bases not matched to a gene. Based on the CDR3 plus reference TRBV7-2 and TRBJ2-3, the full variable domain is GAGVSQSPSNKVTEKGKDVELRCDPISGHTALYWYRQSLGQGLEFLIYFQGNSAPDKSGLPSDRFSAERTGGSVSTLTIQRTQQEDSAVYLCASSSWGEQGGPDTQYFGPGTRLTVL.

This clone was recorded a few times. The chain has TRBV28 and TRBJ1-1; possible D gene TRBD1, 6 bases. V was pared by 3 bases and J by 8 bases, with 10 bases between. The CDR3 is 12 residues long. The germline gives CDR1 MDHEN, CDR2 SYDVKM. This CDR3 is CASSFYDREAFF. Here the CDR3 DNA reads TGTGCCAGCAGTTTTTATGACAGGGAAGCTTTCTTT.

This clone was found once. The chain carries TRBV5-1 and TRBJ1-5, with 12 bases fitting TRBD1. V trimming: 3 bases; J trimming: 6 bases; junction bases outside the gene matches: 4. Germline CDR1 is SGHRS and CDR2 is YFSETQ. The CDR3 runs 15 residues. CDR3 amino acids: CASSSGTGGRQPQHF. In nucleotides, the CDR3 is TGCGCCAGCAGCTCCGGGACAGGGGGCCGTCAGCCCCAGCATTTT. Looking up the rest from reference TRBV5-1 and TRBJ1-5 gives the full variable domain: KAGVTQTPRYLIKTRGQQVTLSCSPISGHRSVSWYQQTPGQGLQFLFEYFSETQRNKGNFPGRFSGRQFSNSRSEMNVSTLELGDSALYLCASSSGTGGRQPQHFGDGTRLSIL.

V gene TRBV13 combines with J gene TRBJ2-2, with 14 bases matching TRBD2. The CDR3 length is 15 residues. V lost 5 bases to trimming and J lost 12 bases; unmatched junction nucleotides: 8. From germline, CDR1 is PRHDT and CDR2 FYEKMQ (reference sequence). CDR3 amino acids: CASSQKTSGRAKLFF. Here the CDR3 DNA reads TGTGCCAGCAGCCAAAAGACTAGCGGGAGGGCCAAGCTGTTTTTT.

The chain is built from TRBV11-3 and TRBJ2-7; possible D gene TRBD2, 6 bases. V was trimmed by 5 bases and J by 6 bases, leaving 17 bases between them. From germline, CDR1 is SGHNT and CDR2 YENEEA. There are 14 residues in the CDR3. CDR3 sequence (DNA): TGTGCCAGCAGCCCAGGCGGGGCCTTCGGCGAGCAGTACTTC. Its protein is CASSPGGAFGEQYF.

This chain uses TRBV15 with TRBJ1-1, with D possibly matching TRBD1 (5 bases). The germline V and J ends were trimmed by 0 bases and 1 base, with 18 bases remaining between them. The germline V gene encodes CDR1 LNHNV and CDR2 YYDKDF (reference sequence). The CDR3 contains 18 residues. CDR3 nucleotides: TGTGCCACCAGCAGAGATTCCCCAGGGTCCTTTGGGAACACTGAAGCTTTCTTT. Translation: CATSRDSPGSFGNTEAFF.

The rearrangement uses TRBV7-8 and TRBJ1-1, with D possibly matching TRBD1 (5 bases). Deletions cut 4 bases from V and 4 bases from J, with 13 bases between. Looked up from germline, CDR1 is SGHVS and CDR2 is FQNEAQ. The CDR3 length is 14 residues. The CDR3 DNA reads TGTGCCAGCAGCTCCACGGCGGGGGTCACTGAAGCTTTCTTT. Translation: CASSSTAGVTEAFF.

V and J are TRBV11-2 and TRBJ2-1, with TRBD2 identical over 13 bases. Germline V CDR1 and CDR2: SGHAT, FQNNGV. CDR3 length: 15 amino acids. The V and J ends lost 1 base and 9 bases, in that order; junction bases with no gene match: 3. Written as DNA, the CDR3 is TGTGCCAGCAGCTTAGCACTAGCGGGAGGGTTTGAGCAGTTCTTC. Translated, it gives CASSLALAGGFEQFF. Combining the CDR3 with reference TRBV11-2 and TRBJ2-1 gives the whole variable domain EAGVAQSPRYKIIEKRQSVAFWCNPISGHATLYWYQQILGQGPKLLIQFQNNGVVDDSQLPKDRFSAERLKGVDSTLKIQPAKLEDSAVYLCASSLALAGGFEQFFGPGTRLTVL.

The V gene is TRBV4-1, the J gene TRBJ1-5, with D maybe TRBD1 (6 bases). Trimming stripped 3 bases from V and 1 base from J, with 7 bases between. The CDR3 has 14 residues. CDR1 MGHRA and CDR2 YSYEKL come from the germline V gene. The CDR3: CASSQGASNQPQHF. Written as DNA, the CDR3 is TGCGCCAGCAGCCAGGGGGCCAGCAATCAGCCCCAGCATTTT.

The chain recombines TRBV5-8 with TRBJ2-7, with 7 bases fitting TRBD2. J was trimmed by 3 bases and V by 3 bases; bases with no gene match: 18. CDR3 length equals 18 residues. Germline CDR1 SGHTS, CDR2 YDEGEE. CDR3 in amino acids: CASSWGLASGGVVYEQYF. CDR3 nucleotide sequence: TGTGCCAGCAGCTGGGGCCTGGCTAGCGGAGGAGTAGTCTACGAGCAGTACTTC.

The chain links TRBV6-6 to TRBJ2-1; TRBD2 might be the D (5 bases). Germline values: CDR1 MNHNY, CDR2 SVGAGI (reference sequence). V dropped 2 bases and J dropped 7 bases, with 15 bases sitting between them. The CDR3 has 15 residues. This chain's CDR3 is CASSYASPIGNEQFF. The CDR3, as DNA: TGTGCCAGCAGTTACGCTAGCCCTATTGGGAATGAGCAGTTCTTC.